The 30 T cell receptor beta chains presented below share a single source sample, sequenced in a study of blood T cell repertoires in COVID-19. Data came from immunoSEQ multiplex PCR; TCRdb stores just in-frame clones and leaves some out. Here the sample spans approximately 400,000 clones, 88% being singletons. The specimen sequenced was peripheral blood. These TCRs come from a woman aged 50 to 60 with COVID-19, enrolled during active disease.

The V and J genes are TRBV29-1 and TRBJ2-7; TRBD1 aligns across 10 bases. V lost 7 bases to trimming and J lost 2 bases; unmatched junction nucleotides: 2. CDR3 length: 12 residues. Germline V gene lookup returns CDR1 SQVTM and CDR2 ANQGSEA. This CDR3 reads CSGGTGAYEQYF. The DNA for the CDR3 is TGCAGCGGTGGGACAGGGGCCTACGAGCAGTACTTC.

This clone was detected only a few times. The V and J genes are TRBV7-9 and TRBJ1-1; no firm D call. The CDR3 runs 15 residues. The germline V and J ends were trimmed by 0 bases and 4 bases, with 12 bases remaining between them. Germline CDR1 is SEHNR and CDR2 is FQNEAQ (reference sequence). Here the CDR3 reads CASSLARSGATEAFF. The CDR3 DNA reads TGTGCCAGCAGCTTAGCCCGGAGTGGAGCCACTGAAGCTTTCTTT.

This sequence joins TRBV7-8 and TRBJ1-5, with 7 bases lining up with TRBD1. V trimming: 0 bases; J trimming: 3 bases; junction bases outside the gene matches: 5. The CDR3 spans 16 residues. The V gene's germline CDR1 is SGHVS and CDR2 FQNEAQ. This chain's CDR3 is CASSLAPGQLNQPQHF. The CDR3 DNA is TGTGCCAGCAGCTTAGCCCCGGGACAGCTCAATCAGCCCCAGCATTTT.

The V gene is TRBV3-1 (or the pseudogene TRBV3-2), the J gene TRBJ1-2; D call uncertain. Trimming pared 3 bases from V and 8 bases from J, leaving 13 bases between. Germline lookup yields CDR1 LGHDT and CDR2 YNNKEL (reference sequence). The length of the CDR3 is 13 residues. The CDR3 region has the DNA TGTGCCAGCAGCCACCTCCAGTCGCACGGCTACACCTTC. Translating gives CASSHLQSHGYTF.

The gene calls are TRBV10-1 and TRBJ1-6; unclear D gene. V was pared by 6 bases and J by 3 bases, with 12 bases between. The germline V gene has CDR1 WNHNN and CDR2 SYGVQD (reference sequence). The CDR3 runs to 15 residues. The DNA of the CDR3 is TGCGCCAGCAGAATTATCCCAGGCTATAATTCACCCCTCCACTTT. Its protein product is CASRIIPGYNSPLHF.

To note about this clone: The sample holds other DNA sequences that translate to the same CDR3. The chain links TRBV6-1 to TRBJ1-1; unclear D gene. V was cut by 2 bases and J by 0 bases, with 4 bases left in between. Germline V lookup: CDR1 MNHNS, CDR2 SASEGT. The CDR3 has 13 amino acids. CDR3 in amino acids: CASSELVNTEAFF. The CDR3 DNA is TGTGCCAGCAGTGAACTAGTGAACACTGAAGCTTTCTTT.

The chain couples TRBV19 to TRBJ1-2, with 12 bases that match TRBD1. After removal of 8 bases from V and 3 bases from J, the junction contained 13 bases not matched to a gene. The germline V gene has CDR1 LNHDA and CDR2 SQIVND (reference sequence). The length of the CDR3 is 17 residues. The CDR3 nucleotides read TGTGCCAGTCGCCAACATTGGGACAGGGGGCGCGACTATGGCTACACCTTC. Translating it yields CASRQHWDRGRDYGYTF.

The chain uses TRBV5-1 and TRBJ1-1; 8 nucleotides agree with TRBD1. Germline assignment: CDR1 SGHRS and CDR2 YFSETQ. The CDR3 sequence is 15 residues long. The ends lost 4 bases at V and 3 bases at J; junction bases unmatched: 8. The CDR3 DNA is TGCGCCAGCAGCGCCCTTACAGGGGGGGACACTGAAGCTTTCTTT. Translated, it gives CASSALTGGDTEAFF.

The chain uses TRBV5-1 and TRBJ1-2; TRBD1 agrees at 7 bases. The ends lost 0 bases at V and 5 bases at J; junction bases unmatched: 4. Germline V gene sequence: CDR1 SGHRS, CDR2 YFSETQ. There are 14 residues in the CDR3. The DNA of the CDR3 is TGCGCCAGCAGCTTGGGCCGGACAGGATATGGCTACACCTTC. Protein: CASSLGRTGYGYTF.

This rearrangement joins TRBV7-8 to TRBJ1-4, with D tentatively TRBD1 (5 bases). The germline CDR1 and CDR2 sequences are SGHVS and FQNEAQ. Trimming stripped 4 bases from V and 8 bases from J, with 14 bases between. CDR3 size: 14 residues. CDR3 region: CASSSADSFEKLFF. DNA of the CDR3: TGTGCCAGCAGCTCAGCCGACAGTTTCGAAAAACTGTTTTTT.

The chain joins TRBV27 to TRBJ2-7, with 9 nucleotides matching TRBD2. V was clipped by 8 bases and J by 1 base; unmatched bases: 12. Germline values: CDR1 MNHEY, CDR2 SMNVEV (reference sequence). The CDR3 extends over 16 amino acids. The CDR3 bases are TGTGCCAGCGGGGCACTAGCGGGCTCGAAATCCTACGAGCAGTACTTC. It yields the protein CASGALAGSKSYEQYF.

This clone was recorded once. This chain links TRBV2 with TRBJ1-5, with TRBD1 matching 11 bases. CDR1 is SNHLY and CDR2 is FYNNEI in the germline V gene. V shed 7 bases, J shed 8 bases, and the junction held 7 bases outside the gene matches. This CDR3 is 14 amino acids long. CDR3 sequence (DNA): TGTGCCAGCAACCGGGACAGGGGGGTTGAGCCCCAGCATTTT. Residues: CASNRDRGVEPQHF. Filled out from reference TRBV2 and TRBJ1-5, the complete variable domain reads EPEVTQTPSHQVTQMGQEVILRCVPISNHLYFYWYRQILGQKVEFLVSFYNNEISEKSEIFDDQFSVERPDGSNFTLKIRSTKLEDSAMYFCASNRDRGVEPQHFGDGTRLSIL.

The chain combines TRBV6-5 with TRBJ1-1; a weak D match, TRBD1 (5 bases). With 6 bases removed from V and 10 bases from J, the gap between germline ends came to 12 bases. Per germline, CDR1 MNHEY and CDR2 SVGAGI. The CDR3 spans 11 residues. The CDR3 nucleotides read TGTGCCAGCAGAAAGGGAAGGGGAGCTTTCTTT. This codes for CASRKGRGAFF.

This clone is a singleton in its sample. One end of the junction does not line up with germline, which may come from a read error. The V call is TRBV2, the J call TRBJ2-3, with a tentative D call TRBD2 (5 bases). The CDR3 totals 14 residues. The germline V gene encodes CDR1 SNHLY and CDR2 FYNNEI. The DNA of the CDR3 is TGTGCCAGCAGGGAAGGAGGTGGCACAGATACGCAGTATTTT. This encodes CASREGGGTDTQYF. Looking up the rest from reference TRBV2 and TRBJ2-3 gives the full variable domain: EPEVTQTPSHQVTQMGQEVILRCVPISNHLYFYWYRQILGQKVEFLVSFYNNEISEKSEIFDDQFSVERPDGSNFTLKIRSTKLEDSAMYFCASREGGGTDTQYFGPGTRLTVL.

Note on this clone: A junction boundary mismatches the germline segment, possibly from a read error. V and J are TRBV7-6 and TRBJ2-3, with 8 bases lining up with TRBD2. The length of the CDR3 is 16 residues. The germline gives CDR1 SGHVS, CDR2 FNYEAQ. The CDR3: CASSLAGRGSSDTQYF. CDR3 sequence (DNA): TGTGCCAGCAGCCTAGCGGGCCGTGGTTCATCGGATACGCAGTATTTT.

The rearrangement uses TRBV3-1 (or the pseudogene TRBV3-2) and TRBJ2-7, with TRBD2 as a possible D gene (6 bases). This CDR3 region has 15 residues. Trimming took off 1 base at V and 5 bases at J, with 15 bases between the two ends. Germline lookup yields CDR1 LGHDT and CDR2 YNNKEL (reference sequence). CDR3 loop: CASSQGPNGRHEQYF. The CDR3 DNA follows: TGTGCCAGCAGCCAAGGGCCAAATGGGAGGCACGAGCAGTACTTC.

Only a few counts were recorded for this clone. The J gene is TRBJ1-5, the V gene TRBV4-2; tentatively, D is TRBD1 (5 bases). The CDR3 is 17 residues long. Trimming shortened V by 1 base and J by 0 bases, and 13 bases separated the two germline ends. The germline gives CDR1 LGHNA, CDR2 YNFKEQ. The CDR3: CASSQGGGVYSNQPQHF. The CDR3 coding sequence is TGTGCCAGCAGCCAAGGCGGAGGGGTTTATAGCAATCAGCCCCAGCATTTT.

The rearrangement links TRBV10-2 to TRBJ1-1; 8 bases line up with TRBD1. The germline V gene has CDR1 WSHSY and CDR2 SAAADI. This CDR3 contains 13 residues. Trimming cost V 5 bases and J 3 bases; bases outside gene matches: 2. Here the CDR3 reads CASSLQGDTEAFF. Written as DNA, the CDR3 is TGCGCCAGCAGTCTACAGGGGGACACTGAAGCTTTCTTT.

The chain links TRBV14 to TRBJ2-1; D ambiguous. V was shortened by 7 bases and J by 6 bases, with 13 bases between the two germline ends. Germline V gene lookup returns CDR1 SGHDN and CDR2 FVKESK. The CDR3 totals 13 residues. In nucleotides, the CDR3 is TGTGCCAGCAAGCCTCACGATTTCAATGAGCAGTTCTTC. This encodes CASKPHDFNEQFF.

V is TRBV30 and J is TRBJ1-6; TRBD1 matches at 7 bases. J was trimmed by 7 bases and V by 3 bases; bases with no gene match: 3. From germline, CDR1 is GTSNPN and CDR2 SVGIG (reference sequence). The CDR3 loop spans 13 amino acids. The CDR3 DNA sequence: TGTGCCTGGAGCGGGACAGCGAATTCACCCCTCCACTTT. It yields the protein CAWSGTANSPLHF.

The chain employs TRBV29-1 and TRBJ2-5, with TRBD1 identical over 7 bases. This CDR3 region has 13 residues. The trim removed 5 bases at V and 4 bases at J, leaving 7 bases unmatched. Germline V gives CDR1 SQVTM, CDR2 ANQGSEA. The CDR3: CSVSYRGVETQYF. The CDR3 DNA is TGCAGCGTTTCCTACAGGGGTGTAGAGACCCAGTACTTC.

The chain links TRBV7-6 to TRBJ1-3, with 7 bases identical to TRBD1. V lost 1 base to trimming and J lost 0 bases; unmatched junction nucleotides: 0. CDR1 and CDR2 (germline): SGHVS, FNYEAQ. The CDR3 sequence is 15 residues long. CDR3 DNA sequence: TGTGCCAGCAGCTTAGGACAGGGCTCTGGAAACACCATATATTTT. Protein sequence: CASSLGQGSGNTIYF.

The V and J genes are TRBV24-1 and TRBJ1-5; D not resolved. This CDR3 is built from 14 residues. Looked up from germline, CDR1 is KGHDR and CDR2 is SFDVKD. The V end lost 0 bases, the J end lost 4 bases, and 6 bases lay between the germline ends. The CDR3 is CATSDLADNQPQHF. In DNA, the CDR3 is TGTGCCACCAGTGATTTGGCGGATAATCAGCCCCAGCATTTT.

This clone has only a few counts. The rearrangement links TRBV7-2 to TRBJ1-4, with D unclear. This CDR3 has 14 residues. CDR1 is SGHTA, CDR2 FQGNSA, per germline. Trimming stripped 11 bases from V and 0 bases from J, with 13 bases between. For the CDR3, the DNA is TGTGCCTCCTCAATGGCAGCAACTAATGAAAAACTGTTTTTT. It specifies CASSMAATNEKLFF.

The genes are TRBV27 and TRBJ2-3; 9 bases are shared with TRBD2. This CDR3 region has 13 residues. V lost 6 bases to trimming and J lost 8 bases; unmatched junction nucleotides: 6. The germline gives CDR1 MNHEY, CDR2 SMNVEV (reference sequence). The DNA for the CDR3 is TGTGCCAGCAGCGCGGGGGGGCCTGGTACGCAGTATTTT. Translating gives CASSAGGPGTQYF.

V is TRBV30 and J is TRBJ2-1; 10 nucleotides align to TRBD2. The CDR3 length is 14 residues. Germline CDR1 reads GTSNPN; CDR2 reads SVGIG (reference sequence). V gave up 6 bases and J gave up 5 bases; unmatched junction bases: 7. The CDR3 here is CACRKRGGHNEQFF. The DNA for the CDR3 is TGTGCCTGTCGTAAGCGGGGGGGACACAATGAGCAGTTCTTC.

This clone is a singleton in its sample. V usage is TRBV3-1 (or the pseudogene TRBV3-2) and J usage is TRBJ1-1; 8 bases are shared with TRBD1. V lost 1 base to trimming and J lost 4 bases; unmatched junction nucleotides: 11. The CDR3 spans 17 residues. Germline lookup yields CDR1 LGHDT and CDR2 YNNKEL (reference sequence). For the CDR3, the DNA is TGTGCCAGCAGCCAAGCTTACTTCAGGGGGCGTAGCACTGAAGCTTTCTTT. This translates into CASSQAYFRGRSTEAFF.

On this clone: The sample has other DNA sequences that encode this CDR3 too. V gene TRBV6-1 combines with J gene TRBJ1-6; 9 bases fit TRBD1. From germline, CDR1 is MNHNS and CDR2 SASEGT. This CDR3 spans 15 amino acids. The trim removed 2 bases at V and 8 bases at J, leaving 4 bases unmatched. CDR3 nucleotides: TGTGCCAGCAGTGAACCGGGACAGGGCGATTCACCCCTCCACTTT. Amino acid sequence: CASSEPGQGDSPLHF.

The genes are TRBV7-2 and TRBJ1-1, with D maybe TRBD1 (5 bases). CDR3 length equals 14 residues. Trimming took off 5 bases at V and 4 bases at J, with 14 bases between the two ends. Looked up from germline, CDR1 is SGHTA and CDR2 is FQGNSA. The CDR3 nucleotides are TGTGCCAGCAGCGCTTCGGGGGGTGGCACTGAAGCTTTCTTT. Translating gives CASSASGGGTEAFF. Complete variable domain (other parts from reference TRBV7-2 and TRBJ1-1): GAGVSQSPSNKVTEKGKDVELRCDPISGHTALYWYRQSLGQGLEFLIYFQGNSAPDKSGLPSDRFSAERTGGSVSTLTIQRTQQEDSAVYLCASSASGGGTEAFFGQGTRLTVV.

The CDR3 region has the DNA TGTGCCAGCAGCCTCTTTAACAGGGGAAATGGCTACACCTTC. Its protein is CASSLFNRGNGYTF. The chain carries TRBV7-2 and TRBJ1-2, with 7 bases fitting TRBD1. The CDR3 consists of 14 residues. Germline trimming cut 5 bases from V and 6 bases from J; bases unmatched to any gene: 9. Germline V gene lookup returns CDR1 SGHTA and CDR2 FQGNSA.